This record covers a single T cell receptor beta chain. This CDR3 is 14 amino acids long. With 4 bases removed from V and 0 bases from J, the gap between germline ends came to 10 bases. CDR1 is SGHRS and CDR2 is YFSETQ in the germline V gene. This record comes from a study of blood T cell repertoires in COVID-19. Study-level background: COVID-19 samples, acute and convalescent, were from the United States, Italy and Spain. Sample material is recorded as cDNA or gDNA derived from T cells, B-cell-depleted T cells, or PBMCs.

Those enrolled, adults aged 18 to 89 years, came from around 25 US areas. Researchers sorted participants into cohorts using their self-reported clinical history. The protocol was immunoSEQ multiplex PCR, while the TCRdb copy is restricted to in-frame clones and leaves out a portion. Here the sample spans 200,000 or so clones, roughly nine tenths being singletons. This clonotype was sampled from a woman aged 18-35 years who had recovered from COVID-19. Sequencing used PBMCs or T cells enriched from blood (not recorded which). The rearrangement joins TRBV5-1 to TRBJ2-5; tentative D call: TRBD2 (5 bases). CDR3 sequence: CASSVTGDQETQYF. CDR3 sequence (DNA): TGCGCCAGCAGCGTCACCGGGGACCAAGAGACCCAGTACTTC.